One sample yielded the 8 T cell receptor beta chains listed below, sequenced in a study of beta chain features in type 1 diabetes. Since all of the isolated RNA was reverse transcribed, expressed TCRB transcripts were what got sequenced. Libraries were prepared by immunoSEQ multiplex PCR; TCRdb keeps only in-frame clonotypes and omits some of them. This repertoire shows 15,000 to 20,000 clones, about 50% found once; its top ten account for 0.43%. Sequenced: stem cell memory CD4+ T cells from blood. All receptors derive from a man aged 18 to 30 in good health.

This clone was observed once. The chain carries TRBV6-6 and TRBJ1-2; a possible D gene is TRBD1 (6 bases). The CDR3 has 14 amino acids. The V end was cut by 2 bases, the J end by 7 bases, with 14 bases between. Looked up from germline, CDR1 is MNHNY and CDR2 is SVGAGI (reference sequence). CDR3 DNA sequence: TGTGCCAGCAGTTACGAGGGGGGGGTGGGTGGCTACACCTTC. Its protein is CASSYEGGVGGYTF.

The chain is built from TRBV7-2 and TRBJ1-4, with TRBD1 matching over 9 bases. Germline-derived CDR1 and CDR2 are SGHTA and FQGNSA. Trimming took 3 bases from V and 8 from J; bases not matched to a gene: 1. The CDR3 runs 13 residues. This CDR3 reads CASSLTGGEKLFF. The CDR3 coding sequence is TGTGCCAGCAGCTTGACAGGGGGGGAAAAACTGTTTTTT. The full variable domain, with the rest looked up from reference TRBV7-2 and TRBJ1-4, is GAGVSQSPSNKVTEKGKDVELRCDPISGHTALYWYRQSLGQGLEFLIYFQGNSAPDKSGLPSDRFSAERTGGSVSTLTIQRTQQEDSAVYLCASSLTGGEKLFFGSGTQLSVL.

The table lists this clone with a few counts. The chain carries TRBV7-2 and TRBJ2-1; possibly TRBD2 for D (6 bases). The CDR3 is 15 amino acids. Germline CDR1 SGHTA, CDR2 FQGNSA. V dropped 1 base and J dropped 4 bases, with 11 bases sitting between them. CDR3 nucleotides: TGTGCCAGCAGCTTAGTGGCGGGATCTTACAATGAGCAGTTCTTC. Translating it yields CASSLVAGSYNEQFF.

This rearrangement joins TRBV6-1 to TRBJ2-1; 9 bases align to TRBD1. Germline CDR1 reads MNHNS; CDR2 reads SASEGT. The length of the CDR3 is 14 residues. Trimming removed 6 bases from V and 4 bases from J; junction bases left unmatched: 4. The CDR3 here is CASRRQGGYNEQFF. CDR3 nucleotide sequence: TGTGCCAGCAGGAGACAGGGGGGGTACAATGAGCAGTTCTTC.

The rearrangement uses TRBV5-1 and TRBJ2-3; weak D call: TRBD2 (5 bases). V was shortened by 0 bases and J by 0 bases, with 8 bases between the two germline ends. The CDR3 has 15 residues. Looked up from germline, CDR1 is SGHRS and CDR2 is YFSETQ. This CDR3 is CASSLAAGSTDTQYF. CDR3 nucleotide sequence: TGCGCCAGCAGCTTGGCCGCGGGTAGCACAGATACGCAGTATTTT. Filled out from reference TRBV5-1 and TRBJ2-3, the complete variable domain reads KAGVTQTPRYLIKTRGQQVTLSCSPISGHRSVSWYQQTPGQGLQFLFEYFSETQRNKGNFPGRFSGRQFSNSRSEMNVSTLELGDSALYLCASSLAAGSTDTQYFGPGTRLTVL.

The genes are TRBV7-8 and TRBJ2-3, with D maybe TRBD1 (6 bases). Trimming took off 2 bases at V and 3 bases at J, with 9 bases between the two ends. The germline gives CDR1 SGHVS, CDR2 FQNEAQ. CDR3 length equals 14 residues. The CDR3 DNA is TGTGCCAGCAGCTTAACAGGGTATACAGATACGCAGTATTTT. This encodes CASSLTGYTDTQYF.

The chain couples TRBV7-2 to TRBJ2-1; 9 bases map to TRBD2. The CDR3 extends over 17 amino acids. The germline CDR1 and CDR2 sequences are SGHTA and FQGNSA. Unmatched junction bases numbered 16, after V lost 5 bases and J lost 8 bases. The CDR3 reads CASSVSVAGAPFDEQFF. In nucleotides, the CDR3 is TGTGCCAGCAGCGTCTCCGTAGCGGGGGCTCCTTTCGATGAGCAGTTCTTC.

This clone is a singleton in its sample. V gene TRBV6-5 combines with J gene TRBJ2-1; TRBD2 agrees at 11 bases. This CDR3 is built from 16 residues. Trimming cost V 2 bases and J 6 bases; bases outside gene matches: 6. CDR1 and CDR2 from the germline V gene are MNHEY and SVGAGI. The CDR3 region has the DNA TGTGCCAGCAGTTACCACGGACTAGCGGGTCCCAATGAGCAGTTCTTC. Protein sequence: CASSYHGLAGPNEQFF.